Presented here are 4 T cell receptor beta chains from one specimen sequenced in a study of blood T cell repertoires in COVID-19. The protocol was immunoSEQ multiplex PCR, while the TCRdb copy is restricted to in-frame clones and leaves out a portion. The repertoire holds just over 650,000 clones, 90% seen once, with 0.2% to 0.3% in the top ten. Sequencing was performed on peripheral blood. The receptors come from a woman aged 18-29 years with acute or convalescent COVID-19.

This chain connects TRBV6-5 to TRBJ1-2, with D tentatively TRBD1 (5 bases). Germline lookup yields CDR1 MNHEY and CDR2 SVGAGI. There are 16 residues in the CDR3. Deletions cut 2 bases from V and 4 bases from J, with 17 bases between. The CDR3 is CASSYRGAGRAYGYTF. CDR3 in DNA: TGTGCCAGCAGTTACAGGGGTGCAGGGAGGGCCTATGGCTACACCTTC.

The rearrangement links TRBV5-1 to TRBJ2-7; 8 bases map to TRBD1. The ends lost 4 bases at V and 1 base at J; junction bases unmatched: 7. Germline CDR1 is SGHRS and CDR2 is YFSETQ. The CDR3 has 15 amino acids. The CDR3 sequence is CASSRWTGPSYEQYF. The CDR3 DNA reads TGCGCCAGCAGCCGATGGACAGGGCCATCCTACGAGCAGTACTTC.

J is TRBJ2-7 and V is TRBV6-2 or TRBV6-3, with 14 nucleotides matching TRBD2. The CDR3 is 18 residues long. Germline trimming cut 2 bases from V and 0 bases from J; bases unmatched to any gene: 6. Germline V gene sequence: CDR1 MNHEY, CDR2 SVGEGT. This chain's CDR3 is CASSYGGLAGAHSYEQYF. In nucleotides, the CDR3 is TGTGCCAGCAGTTACGGGGGACTAGCGGGGGCCCACTCCTACGAGCAGTACTTC.

The chain uses TRBV19 and TRBJ1-1; D remains unclear. V lost 6 bases and J 3 bases, leaving 11 bases between the germline ends. The CDR3 has 13 residues. Germline V gene data show CDR1 as LNHDA and CDR2 as SQIVND (reference sequence). The DNA for the CDR3 is TGTGCCAGTAGCCCTCGGAGAGACACTGAAGCTTTCTTT. Translation gives CASSPRRDTEAFF. The full variable domain, in which reference TRBV19 and TRBJ1-1 provide the parts outside the CDR3, is DGGITQSPKYLFRKEGQNVTLSCEQNLNHDAMYWYRQDPGQGLRLIYYSQIVNDFQKGDIAEGYSVSREKKESFPLTVTSAQKNPTAFYLCASSPRRDTEAFFGQGTRLTVV.